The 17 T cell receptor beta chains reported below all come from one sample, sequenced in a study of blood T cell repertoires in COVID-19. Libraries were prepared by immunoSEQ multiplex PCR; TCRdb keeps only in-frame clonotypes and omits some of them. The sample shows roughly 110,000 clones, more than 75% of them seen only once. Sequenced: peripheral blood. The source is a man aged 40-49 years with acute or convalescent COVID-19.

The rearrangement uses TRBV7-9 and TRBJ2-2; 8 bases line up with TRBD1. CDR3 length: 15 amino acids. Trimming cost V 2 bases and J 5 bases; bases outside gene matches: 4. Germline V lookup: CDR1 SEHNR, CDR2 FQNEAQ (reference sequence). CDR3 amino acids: CASSLRQGLTGELFF. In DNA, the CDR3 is TGTGCCAGCAGCTTAAGACAGGGGCTTACCGGGGAGCTGTTTTTT. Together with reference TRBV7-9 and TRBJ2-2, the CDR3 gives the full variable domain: DTGVSQNPRHKITKRGQNVTFRCDPISEHNRLYWYRQTLGQGPEFLTYFQNEAQLEKSRLLSDRFSAERPKGSFSTLEIQRTEQGDSAMYLCASSLRQGLTGELFFGEGSRLTVL.

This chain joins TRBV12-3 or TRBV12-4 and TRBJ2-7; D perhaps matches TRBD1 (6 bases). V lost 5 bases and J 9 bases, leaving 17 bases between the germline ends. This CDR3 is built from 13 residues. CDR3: CASSPGGPGRQYF. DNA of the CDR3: TGTGCCAGCAGTCCTGGGGGCCCTGGGCGGCAGTACTTC.

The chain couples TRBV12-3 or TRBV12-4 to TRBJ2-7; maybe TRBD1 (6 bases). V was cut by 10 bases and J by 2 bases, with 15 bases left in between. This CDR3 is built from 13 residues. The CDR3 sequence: CATAGTTTYEQYF. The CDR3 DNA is TGTGCCACCGCCGGGACAACCACCTACGAGCAGTACTTC.

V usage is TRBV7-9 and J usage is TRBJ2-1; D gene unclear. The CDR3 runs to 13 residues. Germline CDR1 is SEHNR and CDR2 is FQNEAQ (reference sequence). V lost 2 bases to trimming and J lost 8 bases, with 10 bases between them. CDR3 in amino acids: CASSLTGFDEQFF. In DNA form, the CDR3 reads TGTGCCAGCAGCTTAACCGGGTTCGATGAGCAGTTCTTC.

The chain's CDR3 is CASSSPSSGANVLTF. DNA of the CDR3: TGTGCCAGCAGTTCGCCGAGCTCTGGGGCCAACGTCCTGACTTTC. The V call is TRBV27, the J call TRBJ2-6, with D uncertain. CDR1 and CDR2 (germline): MNHEY, SMNVEV (reference sequence). The V end lost 4 bases, the J end lost 0 bases, and 7 bases lay between the germline ends. The CDR3 has 15 residues.

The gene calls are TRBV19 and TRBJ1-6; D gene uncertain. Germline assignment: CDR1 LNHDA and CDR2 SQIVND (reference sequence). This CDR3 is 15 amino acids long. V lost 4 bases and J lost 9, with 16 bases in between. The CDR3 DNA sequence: TGTGCCAGTAGTAGGAAGAGGGTTGAAGGTTCACCCCTCCACTTT. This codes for CASSRKRVEGSPLHF. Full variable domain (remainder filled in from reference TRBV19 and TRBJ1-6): DGGITQSPKYLFRKEGQNVTLSCEQNLNHDAMYWYRQDPGQGLRLIYYSQIVNDFQKGDIAEGYSVSREKKESFPLTVTSAQKNPTAFYLCASSRKRVEGSPLHFGNGTRLTVT.

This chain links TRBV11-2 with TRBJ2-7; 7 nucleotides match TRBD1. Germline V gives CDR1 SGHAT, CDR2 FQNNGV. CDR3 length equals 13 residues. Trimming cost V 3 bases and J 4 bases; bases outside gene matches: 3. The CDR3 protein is CASSFGTAYEQYF. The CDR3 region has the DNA TGTGCCAGCAGCTTCGGGACAGCATACGAGCAGTACTTC. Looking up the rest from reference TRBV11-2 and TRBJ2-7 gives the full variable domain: EAGVAQSPRYKIIEKRQSVAFWCNPISGHATLYWYQQILGQGPKLLIQFQNNGVVDDSQLPKDRFSAERLKGVDSTLKIQPAKLEDSAVYLCASSFGTAYEQYFGPGTRLTVT.

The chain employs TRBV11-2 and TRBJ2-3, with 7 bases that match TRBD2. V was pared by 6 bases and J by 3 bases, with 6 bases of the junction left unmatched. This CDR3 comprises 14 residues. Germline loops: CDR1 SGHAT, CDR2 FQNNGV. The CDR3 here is CASRTPRGTDTQYF. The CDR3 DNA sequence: TGTGCCAGCAGGACCCCGCGGGGGACAGATACGCAGTATTTT.

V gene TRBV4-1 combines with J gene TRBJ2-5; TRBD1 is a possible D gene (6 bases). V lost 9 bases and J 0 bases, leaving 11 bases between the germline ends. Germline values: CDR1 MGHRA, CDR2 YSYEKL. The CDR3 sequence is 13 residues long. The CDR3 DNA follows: TGCGCCAGTCGACAGGCATACCAAGAGACCCAGTACTTC. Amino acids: CASRQAYQETQYF.

The CDR3 loop reads CASRRGGLAGGTGTDTQYF. The DNA for the CDR3 is TGTGCCAGCAGAAGGGGAGGATTAGCGGGGGGGACTGGCACAGATACGCAGTATTTT. The chain links TRBV21-1 to TRBJ2-3; the tabulated D call, TRBD2, remains unverified against the DNA. TRBV21-1 is a documented pseudogene. This CDR3 is 19 amino acids long.

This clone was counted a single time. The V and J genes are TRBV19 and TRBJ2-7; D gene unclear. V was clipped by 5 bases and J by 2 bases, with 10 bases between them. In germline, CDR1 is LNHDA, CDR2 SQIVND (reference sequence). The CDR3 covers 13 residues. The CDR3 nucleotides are TGTGCCAGTAGTTCCGCAGGCGCCTACGAGCAGTACTTC. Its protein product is CASSSAGAYEQYF.

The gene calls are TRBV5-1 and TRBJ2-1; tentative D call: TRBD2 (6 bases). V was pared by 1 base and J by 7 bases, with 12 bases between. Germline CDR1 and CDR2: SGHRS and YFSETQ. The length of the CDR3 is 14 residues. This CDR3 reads CASSLYFGGNEQFF. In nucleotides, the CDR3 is TGCGCCAGCAGCTTGTATTTTGGGGGGAATGAGCAGTTCTTC.

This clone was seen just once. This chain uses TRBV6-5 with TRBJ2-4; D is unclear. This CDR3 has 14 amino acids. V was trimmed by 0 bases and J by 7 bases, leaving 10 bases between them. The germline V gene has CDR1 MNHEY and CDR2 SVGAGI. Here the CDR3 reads CASSYSSGSNIQYF. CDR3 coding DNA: TGTGCCAGCAGTTACTCGTCCGGGTCGAACATTCAGTACTTC.

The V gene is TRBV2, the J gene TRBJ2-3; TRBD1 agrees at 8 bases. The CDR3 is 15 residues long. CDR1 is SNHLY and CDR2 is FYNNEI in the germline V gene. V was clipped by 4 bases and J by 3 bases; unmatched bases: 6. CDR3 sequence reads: CASSVDRGGTDTQYF. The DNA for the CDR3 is TGTGCCAGCAGTGTCGACAGGGGCGGAACAGATACGCAGTATTTT. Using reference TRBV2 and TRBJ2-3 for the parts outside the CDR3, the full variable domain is EPEVTQTPSHQVTQMGQEVILRCVPISNHLYFYWYRQILGQKVEFLVSFYNNEISEKSEIFDDQFSVERPDGSNFTLKIRSTKLEDSAMYFCASSVDRGGTDTQYFGPGTRLTVL.

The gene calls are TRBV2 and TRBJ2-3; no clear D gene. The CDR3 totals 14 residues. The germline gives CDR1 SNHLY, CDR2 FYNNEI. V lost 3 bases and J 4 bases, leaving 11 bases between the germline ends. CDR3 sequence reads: CASSDSSVADTQYF. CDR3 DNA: TGTGCCAGCAGTGATAGTTCCGTCGCAGATACGCAGTATTTT.

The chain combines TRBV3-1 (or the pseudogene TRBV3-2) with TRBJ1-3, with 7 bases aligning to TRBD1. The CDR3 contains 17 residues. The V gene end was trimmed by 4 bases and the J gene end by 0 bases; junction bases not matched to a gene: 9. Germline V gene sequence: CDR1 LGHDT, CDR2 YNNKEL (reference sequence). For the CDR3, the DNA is TGTGCCAGCAGCCGCCTATCGAGACAGGGCTCTGGAAACACCATATATTTT. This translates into CASSRLSRQGSGNTIYF.

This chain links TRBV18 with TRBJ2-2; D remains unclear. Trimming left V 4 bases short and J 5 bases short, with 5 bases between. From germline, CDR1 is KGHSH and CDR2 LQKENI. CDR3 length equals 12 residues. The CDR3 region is CASSLDTGELFF. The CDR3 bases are TGTGCCAGCTCACTAGATACCGGGGAGCTGTTTTTT.